A single sample gave rise to the 8 T cell receptor beta chains below, sequenced in a study of cytomegalovirus exposure and HLA in healthy donors. PCR was performed using 60 Vbeta and 13 Jbeta primers. Clones were sequenced by immunoSEQ multiplex PCR, and TCRdb holds only the in-frame ones, with some missing. The sample has around 160,000 clones; about 75% are singletons. Sequenced input: PBMCs. The receptor set was obtained from a male donor in good health and CMV-seropositive.

The chain carries TRBV2 and TRBJ2-7; 11 nucleotides match TRBD2. Germline-derived CDR1 and CDR2 are SNHLY and FYNNEI. V lost 4 bases to trimming and J lost 5 bases; unmatched junction nucleotides: 4. The CDR3 is 14 residues long. This CDR3 reads CASSVAGGLHEQYF. For the CDR3, the DNA is TGTGCCAGCAGTGTAGCGGGGGGGTTACACGAGCAGTACTTC.

The count of this clone is one. The genes are TRBV5-6 and TRBJ2-7; 11 nucleotides align to TRBD2. The CDR3 has 15 amino acids. CDR1 is SGHDT and CDR2 is YYEEEE in the germline V gene. The junction had 9 bases not matched to a gene; V was cut back by 0 bases and J by 10 bases. The CDR3, as DNA: TGTGCCAGCAGCTTGGGGGGGACTAGCGGACCAAGACAGTACTTC. This translates into CASSLGGTSGPRQYF. The variable domain in full, completed from reference TRBV5-6 and TRBJ2-7, reads DAGVTQSPTHLIKTRGQQVTLRCSPKSGHDTVSWYQQALGQGPQFIFQYYEEEERQRGNFPDRFSGHQFPNYSSELNVNALLLGDSALYLCASSLGGTSGPRQYFGPGTRLTVT.

This chain connects TRBV6-5 to TRBJ2-7, with 9 nucleotides matching TRBD2. The V gene's germline CDR1 is MNHEY and CDR2 SVGAGI. The CDR3 is made up of 15 amino acids. The junction had 8 bases not matched to a gene; V was cut back by 4 bases and J by 4 bases. The CDR3 DNA reads as TGTGCCAGCAGTTCGGCCATAGCGGGGGCATACGAGCAGTACTTC. It translates to CASSSAIAGAYEQYF.

The rearrangement joins TRBV5-5 to TRBJ2-1; tentative D call: TRBD1 (5 bases). Trimming took 4 bases from V and 2 from J, leaving 16 bases between them. Per germline, CDR1 SGHKS and CDR2 YYEKEE (reference sequence). CDR3 length equals 16 residues. As DNA, the CDR3 is TGTGCCAGCAGCCTATTGGGGCCCATCGCCTACAATGAGCAGTTCTTC. Its protein product is CASSLLGPIAYNEQFF.

In this sample, this clone turned up a few times. The J gene is TRBJ2-4, the V gene TRBV2, with TRBD1 identical over 9 bases. Germline V gene data show CDR1 as SNHLY and CDR2 as FYNNEI. Trimming at V came to 6 bases and at J to 3 bases, leaving 9 bases not matched to a gene. The CDR3 runs to 16 residues. The CDR3 DNA sequence: TGTGCCAGCAGCTTCCCGAGGGACAGGGTCAAAAACATTCAGTACTTC. This sequence encodes CASSFPRDRVKNIQYF.

The chain employs TRBV27 and TRBJ2-1, with 10 positions matching TRBD2. The CDR3 extends over 14 amino acids. The V gene's germline CDR1 is MNHEY and CDR2 SMNVEV (reference sequence). The V and J ends lost 8 bases and 6 bases, in that order; junction bases with no gene match: 7. CDR3 bases: TGTGCCAGCGCGGGGACTAGCGCGTTCAATGAGCAGTTCTTC. Its translation: CASAGTSAFNEQFF.

This clone showed up just once. The chain couples TRBV28 to TRBJ2-1; TRBD2 matches 14 bases. V shed 2 bases, J shed 7 bases, and the junction held 10 bases outside the gene matches. The CDR3 contains 18 residues. Germline CDR1 reads MDHEN; CDR2 reads SYDVKM. The CDR3 is CASSLPPRRTSGGNEQFF. As DNA, the CDR3 is TGTGCCAGCAGTTTACCACCCCGCCGGACTAGCGGGGGGAATGAGCAGTTCTTC.

This clone was observed a handful of times. This chain uses TRBV10-1 with TRBJ1-6; perhaps TRBD1 as D (6 bases). V was clipped by 7 bases and J by 5 bases, with 15 bases between them. The germline V gene encodes CDR1 WNHNN and CDR2 SYGVQD (reference sequence). CDR3 length equals 15 residues. The CDR3 nucleotides are TGCGCCAGCACTTCCGGACAGAACAATAATTCACCCCTCCACTTT. Its protein product is CASTSGQNNNSPLHF.